This passage covers 20 T cell receptor beta chains from one sample sequenced in a study of blood T cell repertoires in COVID-19. The protocol was immunoSEQ multiplex PCR, while the TCRdb copy is restricted to in-frame clones and leaves out a portion. The data contain approximately 500,000 clones, 88% of them singletons. Sample: PBMCs or T cells enriched from blood (not recorded which). Source of these receptors: a woman in her 40s who had recovered from COVID-19.

This rearrangement joins TRBV5-1 to TRBJ2-1; 8 positions agree with TRBD2. J gave up 4 bases and V 4 bases, and 7 bases lay outside the gene matches. The length of the CDR3 is 15 residues. Germline V gene sequence: CDR1 SGHRS, CDR2 YFSETQ. CDR3 sequence: CASSELAESYNEQFF. In DNA form, the CDR3 reads TGCGCCAGCAGCGAACTAGCGGAGTCTTACAATGAGCAGTTCTTC. Variable domain in full (rest from reference TRBV5-1 and TRBJ2-1): KAGVTQTPRYLIKTRGQQVTLSCSPISGHRSVSWYQQTPGQGLQFLFEYFSETQRNKGNFPGRFSGRQFSNSRSEMNVSTLELGDSALYLCASSELAESYNEQFFGPGTRLTVL.

The chain has TRBV30 and TRBJ1-2; perhaps TRBD1 as D (6 bases). The ends were cut back, 6 bases at V and 0 bases at J, with 11 bases in the middle. CDR1 and CDR2 from the germline V gene are GTSNPN and SVGIG (reference sequence). The CDR3 runs 13 residues. This CDR3 is CACNRASNYGYTF. The DNA for the CDR3 is TGTGCCTGTAACAGGGCTTCTAACTATGGCTACACCTTC.

CDR3 protein: CASSLGTMINEQFF. In DNA, the CDR3 is TGTGCCAGCAGTCTCGGGACTATGATCAATGAGCAGTTCTTC. V usage is TRBV28 and J usage is TRBJ2-1, with TRBD2 matching over 7 bases. With V trimmed by 5 bases and J by 6 bases, 7 bases remained unmatched. Looked up from germline, CDR1 is MDHEN and CDR2 is SYDVKM. The CDR3 loop spans 14 amino acids. The variable domain in full, completed from reference TRBV28 and TRBJ2-1, reads DVKVTQSSRYLVKRTGEKVFLECVQDMDHENMFWYRQDPGLGLRLIYFSYDVKMKEKGDIPEGYSVSREKKERFSLILESASTNQTSMYLCASSLGTMINEQFFGPGTRLTVL.

The chain has TRBV27 and TRBJ2-1; 8 bases map to TRBD2. Trimming at V came to 8 bases and at J to 12 bases, leaving 12 bases not matched to a gene. This CDR3 region has 13 residues. From germline, CDR1 is MNHEY and CDR2 SMNVEV (reference sequence). As DNA, the CDR3 is TGTGCCAGCTTACGAACCGCGGGGGGTCGGCAGTTCTTC. Translating gives CASLRTAGGRQFF.

The V call is TRBV9, the J call TRBJ1-5; 7 positions agree with TRBD1. CDR1 is SGDLS and CDR2 is YYNGEE in the germline V gene. V trimming: 4 bases; J trimming: 5 bases; junction bases outside the gene matches: 9. The CDR3 sequence is 15 residues long. This chain's CDR3 is CASSPRGDSHQPQHF. CDR3 in DNA: TGTGCCAGCAGCCCCAGGGGGGACAGTCATCAGCCCCAGCATTTT.

This clone was observed a single time. The chain recombines TRBV6-5 with TRBJ1-6, with D unresolved. V was cut by 4 bases and J by 9 bases, with 10 bases left in between. CDR1 MNHEY and CDR2 SVGAGI come from the germline V gene. This CDR3 is 13 amino acids long. The DNA for the CDR3 is TGTGCCAGCAGTTCGGATCAGGCTTCACCCCTCCACTTT. Its translation is CASSSDQASPLHF.

The genes are TRBV5-4 and TRBJ2-2; TRBD2 matches 9 bases. The CDR3 extends over 17 amino acids. V trimming: 7 bases; J trimming: 3 bases; junction bases outside the gene matches: 13. Germline V gene lookup returns CDR1 SGHNT and CDR2 YYREEE (reference sequence). DNA of the CDR3: TGTGCCAGCGGACCGACTAGCGGCTCGTGGGACACCGGGGAGCTGTTTTTT. This sequence encodes CASGPTSGSWDTGELFF.

This chain connects TRBV4-3 to TRBJ1-5; no clear D gene. V lost 0 bases, J lost 2 bases, and 8 bases lay in between. The CDR3 covers 15 residues. Germline V gene sequence: CDR1 LGHNA, CDR2 YSLEER. The CDR3 spells CASSQDSGRNQPQHF. The CDR3 nucleotides are TGCGCCAGCAGCCAAGATAGCGGTCGCAATCAGCCCCAGCATTTT.

The J gene is TRBJ1-3, the V gene TRBV12-3 or TRBV12-4; D remains ambiguous. V lost 8 bases, J lost 6 bases, and 8 bases lay in between. The CDR3 has 11 residues. Written as DNA, the CDR3 is TGTGCCAGCGGGCGGGTAAACACCATATATTTT. Its translation is CASGRVNTIYF.

The chain has TRBV2 and TRBJ1-5, with D perhaps TRBD1 (5 bases). Germline-derived CDR1 and CDR2 are SNHLY and FYNNEI. CDR3 length: 15 amino acids. Trimming shortened V by 3 bases and J by 4 bases, and 13 bases separated the two germline ends. The CDR3 DNA is TGTGCCAGCAGTGACTTCGGTAGGGGAAATCAGCCCCAGCATTTT. Translated, it gives CASSDFGRGNQPQHF.

The chain links TRBV4-3 to TRBJ1-3; TRBD1 matches 7 bases. The CDR3 is made up of 15 amino acids. The V gene's germline CDR1 is LGHNA and CDR2 YSLEER. V dropped 0 bases and J dropped 4; count of bases not matched to a gene: 3. CDR3 coding DNA: TGCGCCAGCAGCCAAGAGAGGGGGCGAGGAAACACCATATATTTT. As protein: CASSQERGRGNTIYF.

This chain links TRBV27 with TRBJ2-1, with D perhaps TRBD1 (6 bases). The CDR3 loop spans 13 amino acids. CDR1 is MNHEY and CDR2 is SMNVEV in the germline V gene (reference sequence). V was pared by 8 bases and J by 8 bases, with 16 bases between. The CDR3 nucleotides are TGTGCCAGCCGACAGGAAAACTCGGATGAGCAGTTCTTC. Encoded protein: CASRQENSDEQFF.

V and J are TRBV7-2 and TRBJ2-5; D is uncertain. Per the germline V gene, CDR1 is SGHTA and CDR2 is FQGNSA. This CDR3 contains 13 residues. V lost 5 bases, J lost 1 base, and 8 bases lay in between. For the CDR3, the DNA is TGTGCCAGCAGCATCAGGTTCCAAGAGACCCAGTACTTC. Translated: CASSIRFQETQYF.

The rearrangement joins TRBV11-3 to TRBJ2-7; 7 positions match TRBD2. Looked up from germline, CDR1 is SGHNT and CDR2 is YENEEA. The CDR3 runs 16 residues. After removal of 0 bases from V and 0 bases from J, the junction contained 5 bases not matched to a gene. The CDR3 here is CASSLEGGSVSYEQYF. Written as DNA, the CDR3 is TGTGCCAGCAGCTTAGAAGGCGGGAGCGTCTCCTACGAGCAGTACTTC.

The V gene is TRBV5-4, the J gene TRBJ2-7; TRBD1 matches 11 bases. The CDR3 extends over 14 amino acids. V lost 6 bases and J lost 4; bases outside the gene matches: 6. Germline loops: CDR1 SGHNT, CDR2 YYREEE (reference sequence). The CDR3 DNA reads TGTGCCAGCACCCCGGGACAGGGGGTGTACGAGCAGTACTTC. Encoded protein: CASTPGQGVYEQYF.

The chain employs TRBV27 and TRBJ1-1, with D perhaps TRBD1 (6 bases). Germline V gene sequence: CDR1 MNHEY, CDR2 SMNVEV (reference sequence). V lost 8 bases, J lost 5 bases, and 21 bases lay in between. The CDR3 covers 15 residues. The CDR3 spells CASQLTGGRITEAFF. The CDR3 nucleotides read TGTGCCAGCCAACTAACCGGGGGGCGGATTACTGAAGCTTTCTTT.

The chain couples TRBV29-1 to TRBJ2-5, with TRBD1 as a possible D gene (6 bases). The V end lost 7 bases, the J end lost 7 bases, and 22 bases lay between the germline ends. Germline assignment: CDR1 SQVTM and CDR2 ANQGSEA. The CDR3 is made up of 14 amino acids. The CDR3 DNA reads TGCAGCGCCGCCGGCCCGGGACACCAGGGGACCCAGTACTTC. Its protein is CSAAGPGHQGTQYF. Combining the CDR3 with reference TRBV29-1 and TRBJ2-5 gives the whole variable domain SAVISQKPSRDICQRGTSLTIQCQVDSQVTMMFWYRQQPGQSLTLIATANQGSEATYESGFVIDKFPISRPNLTFSTLTVSNMSPEDSSIYLCSAAGPGHQGTQYFGPGTRLLVL.

The chain carries TRBV18 and TRBJ2-7, with 10 bases matching TRBD1. Germline trimming cut 5 bases from V and 0 bases from J; bases unmatched to any gene: 7. The V gene's germline CDR1 is KGHSH and CDR2 LQKENI. The CDR3 length is 16 residues. The CDR3 here is CASSSRQGASSYEQYF. In DNA form, the CDR3 reads TGTGCCAGCTCAAGCAGACAGGGGGCGAGCTCCTACGAGCAGTACTTC. Looking up the rest from reference TRBV18 and TRBJ2-7 gives the full variable domain: NAGVMQNPRHLVRRRGQEARLRCSPMKGHSHVYWYRQLPEEGLKFMVYLQKENIIDESGMPKERFSAEFPKEGPSILRIQQVVRGDSAAYFCASSSRQGASSYEQYFGPGTRLTVT.

The chain is built from TRBV9 and TRBJ1-2; 7 bases match TRBD1. CDR1 is SGDLS and CDR2 is YYNGEE in the germline V gene. The ends lost 4 bases at V and 3 bases at J; junction bases unmatched: 6. The CDR3 totals 14 residues. The CDR3 here is CASSPGGTDYGYTF. DNA of the CDR3: TGTGCCAGCAGCCCAGGGGGGACCGACTATGGCTACACCTTC.

The rearrangement uses TRBV28 and TRBJ1-4; D is unclear. The CDR3 is made up of 13 amino acids. CDR1 is MDHEN, CDR2 SYDVKM, per germline. Trimming removed 6 bases from V and 8 bases from J, with 13 bases in between. The CDR3 nucleotides are TGTGCCAGCAGGTATTTGGAGGCCGAAAAACTGTTTTTT. This gives the protein CASRYLEAEKLFF.